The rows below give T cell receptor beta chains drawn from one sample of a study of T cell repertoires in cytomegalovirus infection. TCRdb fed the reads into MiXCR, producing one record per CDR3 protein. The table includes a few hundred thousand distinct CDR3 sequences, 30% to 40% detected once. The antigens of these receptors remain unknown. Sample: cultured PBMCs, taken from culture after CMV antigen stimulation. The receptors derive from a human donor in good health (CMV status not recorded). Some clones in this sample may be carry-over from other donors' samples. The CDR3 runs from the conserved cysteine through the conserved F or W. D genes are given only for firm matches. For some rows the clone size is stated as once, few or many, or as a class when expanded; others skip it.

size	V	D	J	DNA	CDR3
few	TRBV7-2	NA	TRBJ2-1	TGTGCCAGCAGCTTAGCAGGCGCAGATTACAATGAGCAGTTCTTC	CASSLAGADYNEQFF
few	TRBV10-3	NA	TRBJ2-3	TGTGCCATCCAGGATGGGAGGAACGCAGATACGCAGTATTTT	CAIQDGRNADTQYF
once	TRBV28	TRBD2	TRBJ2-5	TGTGCCAGCAGTTTGGCTAGCGGGAGCCAAGAGACCCAGTACTTC	CASSLASGSQETQYF
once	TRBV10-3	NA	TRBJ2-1	TGTGCCATCAGTGGGGCGTACAATGAGCAGTTCTTC	CAISGAYNEQFF
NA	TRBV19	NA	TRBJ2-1	TGTGCCAGTAGTATTAATGTCATATCGGGCCATGAGCAGTTCTTC	CASSINVISGHEQFF
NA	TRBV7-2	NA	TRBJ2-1	TGTGCCAGCAGCTCAACCACTCGCCCGGTCAATGAGCAGTTCTTC	CASSSTTRPVNEQFF
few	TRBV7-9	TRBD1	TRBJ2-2	TGTGCCAGCACCCCGGACAGGGTTGGGACCGGGGAGCTGTTTTTT	CASTPDRVGTGELFF
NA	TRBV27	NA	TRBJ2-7	TGTGCCAGCAGTTCTTACACCTCCTACGAGCAGTACTTC	CASSSYTSYEQYF
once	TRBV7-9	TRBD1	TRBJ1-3	TGTGCCAGCAGCTTCCTGGGACAGGGCAACTCTGGAAACACCATATATTTT	CASSFLGQGNSGNTIYF
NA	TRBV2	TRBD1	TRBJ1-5	TGTGCCAGCAGGCAGGGGGCAGGGGGATATAGCAATCAGCCCCAGCATTTT	CASRQGAGGYSNQPQHF
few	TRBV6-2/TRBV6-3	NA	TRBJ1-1	TGTGCCAGCGATAACCTAAGGAACACTGAAGCTTTCTTT	CASDNLRNTEAFF
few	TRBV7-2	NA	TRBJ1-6	TGTGCCAGCAGCTTAGCGCTCGAGGGGAGCTCCTATAATTCACCCCTCCACTTT	CASSLALEGSSYNSPLHF
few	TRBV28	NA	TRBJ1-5	TGTGCCAGCAGCCTTGATCTCTTTTTTAGCAATCAGCCCCAGCATTTT	CASSLDLFFSNQPQHF
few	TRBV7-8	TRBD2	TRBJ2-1	TGTGCCAGCAGCCAGCTAGCGGGGGACTTCAATGAGCAGTTCTTC	CASSQLAGDFNEQFF
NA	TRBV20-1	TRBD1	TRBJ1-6	TGCAGTGCCAGAAGCCAGGGGGCCGATAATTCACCCCTCCACTTT	CSARSQGADNSPLHF
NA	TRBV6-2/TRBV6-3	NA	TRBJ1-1	TGTGCCAGCAGTTATTCCAGGGCTGAAGCTTTCTTT	CASSYSRAEAFF
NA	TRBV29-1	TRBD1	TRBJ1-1	TGCAGCGTTGCCTTGGGACAGACAAACACTGAAGCTTTCTTT	CSVALGQTNTEAFF
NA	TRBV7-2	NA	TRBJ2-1	TGTGCCAGCACCCTTGACAGAAGCTCCTACAATGAGCAGTTCTTC	CASTLDRSSYNEQFF
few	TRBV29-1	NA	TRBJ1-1	TGCAGCGTAGCAAGGACGCTGAACACTGAAGCTTTCTTT	CSVARTLNTEAFF
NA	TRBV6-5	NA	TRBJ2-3	TGTGCCAGCAGTTACACACAGATAAAGCAATGTCTCCACACAGATACGCAGTATTTT	CASSYTQIKQCLHTDTQYF
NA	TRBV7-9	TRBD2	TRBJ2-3	TGTGCCAGCGGCGGGGGGAGCCCGAGACTAGATACGCAGTATTTT	CASGGGSPRLDTQYF
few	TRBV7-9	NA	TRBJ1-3	TGTGCCAGCAGCTTAGCGAAATTGCTGGGGGGAAGCTCTGGAAACACCATATATTTT	CASSLAKLLGGSSGNTIYF
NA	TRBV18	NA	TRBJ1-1	TGTGCCAGCTCACCACCGGCAACGAACACTGAAGCTTTCTTT	CASSPPATNTEAFF
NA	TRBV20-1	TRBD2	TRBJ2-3	TGCAGTGCTACGGGACTAGCGGGAGGTGTTATGTATTTT	CSATGLAGGVMYF
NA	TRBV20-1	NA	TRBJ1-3	TGCAGTGCTAGAGATTTGGAAAGGGTTGGAAACACCATATATTTT	CSARDLERVGNTIYF
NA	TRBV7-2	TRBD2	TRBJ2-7	TGTGCCAGCAGCTTAGTATCCGGCGGGAGTTCGTACGAGCAGTACTTC	CASSLVSGGSSYEQYF
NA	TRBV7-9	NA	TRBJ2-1	TGTGCCAGCAGCTTGGGGTCTAGCAAGCAGTTCTTC	CASSLGSSKQFF
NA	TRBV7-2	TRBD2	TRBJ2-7	TGTGCCAGCAGCCCCTCTAGCGGGAGCTACGAGCAGTACTTC	CASSPSSGSYEQYF
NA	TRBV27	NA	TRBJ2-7	TGTGCCAGCAGTCAGGACTGGGCAGGGGACGAGCAGTACTTC	CASSQDWAGDEQYF
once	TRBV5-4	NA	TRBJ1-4	TGTGCCAGCAGCTTGCTACCTAATGAAAAACTGTTTTTT	CASSLLPNEKLFF
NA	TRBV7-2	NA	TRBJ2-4	TGTGCCAGCAGCCCTCCCTCGAGAATATCCATTCAGTACTTC	CASSPPSRISIQYF
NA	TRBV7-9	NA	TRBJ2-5	TGTGCCAGCAGCGTTCTCGACGGTTCTGGGACCCAGTACTTC	CASSVLDGSGTQYF
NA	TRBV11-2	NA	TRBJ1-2	TGTGCCAGCAGTTTGGACCGACTGGCCGTAGGTGGCTACACCTTC	CASSLDRLAVGGYTF
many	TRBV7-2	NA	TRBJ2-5	TGTGCCAGCAGCTTAGGAGGGGTCCGGGGGACCCAGTACTTC	CASSLGGVRGTQYF
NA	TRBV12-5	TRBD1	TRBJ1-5	TGTGCTAGTGGTTTCTACCCCCGGGACAGCAGGTTCAATCAGCCCCAGCATTTT	CASGFYPRDSRFNQPQHF
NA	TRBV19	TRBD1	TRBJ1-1	TGTGCCAGTACCAACCCTCGGACAGGAGTGAACACTGAAGCTTTCTTT	CASTNPRTGVNTEAFF
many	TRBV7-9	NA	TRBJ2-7	TGTGCCAGCAGACAGGAGGGGCTAGAGCCCTACGAGCAGTACTTC	CASRQEGLEPYEQYF
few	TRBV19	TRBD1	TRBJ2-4	TGTGCCAGTAGAGAAGGACAGGGGGCCAAAAACATTCAGTACTTC	CASREGQGAKNIQYF
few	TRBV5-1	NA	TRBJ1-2	TGCGCCAGCAGCTTGGAGGGCAGGGCAGGCCACTATGGCTACACCTTC	CASSLEGRAGHYGYTF
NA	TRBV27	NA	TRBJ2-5	TGTGCCAGCAGTTCCATGGGACACCTCCAAGAGACCCAGTACTTC	CASSSMGHLQETQYF